The rows below give T cell receptor beta chains drawn from one sample of a study of blood T cell repertoires in COVID-19. TCRdb keeps only in-frame clones here, not all; method: immunoSEQ multiplex PCR. The sample consists of about 140,000 clones, under 85% of them appearing once. The source material was peripheral blood. These receptors were obtained from a human donor in a cohort sampled during active COVID-19. Each CDR3 is given with its conserved first and last residue. D genes are given only for firm matches.

d_call v_call cdr3_aa
. TRBV28 CASSHHATDTGELFF
. TRBV11-1 CASSLRGEQFF
. TRBV18 CASSPRWEFLGGYTF
. TRBV6-2/TRBV6-3 CASSYEGDEQYF
TRBD1 TRBV14 CASSRTGLSTGELFF
TRBD1 TRBV5-1 CASSLGDRVNEQFF
TRBD1 TRBV7-8 CASSWTGGGGYEQYF
. TRBV11-2 CASSLEGAVNTEAFF
. TRBV11-2 CASSLGGSQETQYF
. TRBV7-9 CASSLAGASNQPQHF
TRBD2 TRBV2 CASSQGLAGGQDTQYF
. TRBV28 CASSSSGYNSPLHF
. TRBV5-4 CASSLSPSSYNEQFF
TRBD1 TRBV28 CASSPTGGPKDEQYF
. TRBV2 CASRAQGIEKLFF
TRBD2 TRBV6-5 CASISGLGNTGELFF
TRBD2 TRBV3-1/TRBV3-2 CASSQEGLTSVTDTQYF
TRBD1 TRBV7-8 CASSSTGVVTEAFF
. TRBV19 CASSRQETTTNEKLFF
TRBD2 TRBV4-2 CASSQETSGLQVELFF
TRBD2 TRBV10-2 CASSESGSSGYPFF
. TRBV7-8 CASSLPFVYSGNTIYF
TRBD1 TRBV7-9 CASSPRGTGEISGYTF
TRBD1 TRBV25-1 CASSHRGPGNTIYF
TRBD1 TRBV5-1 CASNRGSTDTQYF
TRBD1 TRBV19 CASSPRDRNTEAFF
TRBD2 TRBV7-2 CASSLESSGRLNEQFF
. TRBV19 CASSEPGLEYEQYF
TRBD1 TRBV7-3 CASSSRQGYGYTF
. TRBV27 CASSLASKGVGSYNEQFF